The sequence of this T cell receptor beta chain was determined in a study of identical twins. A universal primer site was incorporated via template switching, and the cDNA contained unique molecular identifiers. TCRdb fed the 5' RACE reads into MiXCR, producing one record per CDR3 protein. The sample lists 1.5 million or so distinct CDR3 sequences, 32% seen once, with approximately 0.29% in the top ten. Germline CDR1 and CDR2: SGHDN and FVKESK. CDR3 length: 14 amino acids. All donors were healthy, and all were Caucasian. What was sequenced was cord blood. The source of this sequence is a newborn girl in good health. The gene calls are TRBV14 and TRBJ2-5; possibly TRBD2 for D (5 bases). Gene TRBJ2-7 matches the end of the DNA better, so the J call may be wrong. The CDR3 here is CASSPNPSNHEQYF. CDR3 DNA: TGTGCCAGCAGCCCCAATCCTAGCAACCACGAGCAGTACTTC.